These 21 T cell receptor beta chains were all obtained from the same sample, sequenced in a study of shared clonotypes between healthy human individuals. Sequencing was performed with immunoSEQ multiplex PCR; in TCRdb, only in-frame clones are kept and a portion is missing. The top ten clones hold 0.067% of a sample with 150,000 to 200,000 clones, just under 95% of them seen once. Material for sequencing was naive CD4+ T cells sorted from blood. Regarding subset: CD45RA+ positively selected. These receptors all stem from a woman in her 30s in good health.

CDR3 in amino acids: CASSLTGLSGNTIYF. CDR3 nucleotides: TGTGCCAGCAGTTTGACAGGCCTCTCTGGAAACACCATATATTTT. J is TRBJ1-3 and V is TRBV6-6; possible D gene TRBD1, 6 bases. V lost 4 bases to trimming and J lost 0 bases, with 10 bases between them. This CDR3 has 15 residues. Germline CDR1 and CDR2: MNHNY and SVGAGI (reference sequence).

The chain couples TRBV5-1 to TRBJ2-5; a weak D match, TRBD1 (5 bases). This CDR3 region has 13 residues. Trimming removed 5 bases from V and 4 bases from J, with 12 bases in between. The germline V gene has CDR1 SGHRS and CDR2 YFSETQ. For the CDR3, the DNA is TGCGCCAGCAGAGGCAGGGAAGGAGAGACCCAGTACTTC. This gives the protein CASRGREGETQYF.

The chain recombines TRBV15 with TRBJ1-4; TRBD1 is a possible D gene (5 bases). V was pared by 0 bases and J by 5 bases, with 13 bases between. CDR1 LNHNV and CDR2 YYDKDF come from the germline V gene (reference sequence). This CDR3 has 16 amino acids. The chain's CDR3 is CATSRDGGTANEKLFF. DNA for the CDR3: TGTGCCACCAGCAGAGATGGAGGGACCGCGAATGAAAAACTGTTTTTT.

The gene calls are TRBV2 and TRBJ1-1, with D uncertain. This CDR3 region has 13 residues. Trimming shortened V by 8 bases and J by 0 bases, and 10 bases separated the two germline ends. Germline CDR1 reads SNHLY; CDR2 reads FYNNEI. CDR3 residues: CASSQDMNTEAFF. The CDR3 coding sequence is TGTGCCAGCTCACAAGACATGAACACTGAAGCTTTCTTT.

The chain links TRBV28 to TRBJ2-6; D may be TRBD1 (6 bases). This CDR3 comprises 16 residues. CDR1 is MDHEN and CDR2 is SYDVKM in the germline V gene. V was shortened by 5 bases and J by 2 bases, with 13 bases between the two germline ends. The CDR3 DNA is TGTGCCAGCAGTCCCCTCAGGGGTACTGGGGCCAACGTCCTGACTTTC. It translates to CASSPLRGTGANVLTF.

V usage is TRBV28 and J usage is TRBJ1-1; D might be TRBD1 (5 bases). Germline V gene sequence: CDR1 MDHEN, CDR2 SYDVKM. This CDR3 comprises 13 residues. Trimming stripped 2 bases from V and 4 bases from J, with 8 bases between. In DNA form, the CDR3 reads TGTGCCAGCAGTTTACACAGGCCCACTGAAGCTTTCTTT. Translation gives CASSLHRPTEAFF.

The chain joins TRBV4-1 to TRBJ2-5; D is undetermined. The DNA end is more similar to TRBJ2-7, so the J call may be wrong. This CDR3 comprises 16 residues. The germline CDR1 and CDR2 sequences are MGHRA and YSYEKL. In nucleotides, the CDR3 is TGCGCCAGCAGCCAAGGGCCCGGGCGGTTCTCCTACGAGCAGTACTTC. Its translation is CASSQGPGRFSYEQYF.

The chain joins TRBV7-2 to TRBJ2-5; a possible D gene is TRBD2 (5 bases). Germline assignment: CDR1 SGHTA and CDR2 FQGNSA. V was cut by 0 bases and J by 5 bases, with 10 bases left in between. CDR3 length: 14 amino acids. The CDR3 region has the DNA TGTGCCAGCAGCTTAGCGGGAGTTAGCGAGACCCAGTACTTC. This sequence encodes CASSLAGVSETQYF.

This chain uses TRBV27 with TRBJ2-7; possibly TRBD1 for D (5 bases). This CDR3 comprises 14 residues. The V gene's germline CDR1 is MNHEY and CDR2 SMNVEV (reference sequence). Trimming removed 3 bases at V and 3 bases at J, with 12 bases between. The CDR3 is CASSLKGRHYEQYF. DNA for the CDR3: TGTGCCAGCAGTTTGAAGGGGCGGCACTACGAGCAGTACTTC.

This chain joins TRBV18 and TRBJ2-1, with 11 bases identical to TRBD1. The trim removed 6 bases at V and 8 bases at J, leaving 3 bases unmatched. The CDR3 is made up of 13 amino acids. Germline V lookup: CDR1 KGHSH, CDR2 LQKENI. CDR3 nucleotide sequence: TGTGCCAGCTCCGGGACAGGGGGGGATGAGCAGTTCTTC. Protein sequence: CASSGTGGDEQFF.

The chain combines TRBV27 with TRBJ1-5; 11 nucleotides match TRBD1. Germline V lookup: CDR1 MNHEY, CDR2 SMNVEV (reference sequence). The CDR3 has 16 residues. The V segment lost 4 bases and the J segment 4 bases; nucleotides outside the gene matches: 6. This CDR3 reads CASSSLGQGANQPQHF. The CDR3 DNA reads as TGTGCCAGCAGTTCCCTTGGACAGGGGGCGAATCAGCCCCAGCATTTT.

J is TRBJ2-5 and V is TRBV27; TRBD2 might be the D (5 bases). The J call is uncertain, as TRBJ2-7 better fits the DNA end. Germline V gene data show CDR1 as MNHEY and CDR2 as SMNVEV (reference sequence). The CDR3 runs 14 residues. Here the CDR3 reads CASSPAGKSYEQYF. The CDR3, as DNA: TGTGCCAGCAGTCCAGCCGGGAAGTCCTACGAGCAGTACTTC.

V gene TRBV18 combines with J gene TRBJ2-7, with D unclear. The CDR3 totals 13 residues. CDR1 is KGHSH, CDR2 LQKENI, per germline. Trimming stripped 2 bases from V and 4 bases from J, with 9 bases between. CDR3 sequence (DNA): TGTGCCAGCTCACCAGAGCCTCTATACGAGCAGTACTTC. Translated: CASSPEPLYEQYF.

This clone occurred once. The CDR3 region has the DNA TGCGCCAGCAGCCAAGACCAGGAGGTCAGGCAAGCTTTCTTT. Amino acids: CASSQDQEVRQAFF. V usage is TRBV4-1 and J usage is TRBJ1-1; D not resolved. The CDR3 is 14 amino acids. Looked up from germline, CDR1 is MGHRA and CDR2 is YSYEKL. V was pared by 0 bases and J by 9 bases, with 14 bases between.

V and J are TRBV28 and TRBJ1-2; D not certain. V lost 8 bases and J lost 8, with 9 bases in between. The CDR3 length is 10 residues. The V gene's germline CDR1 is MDHEN and CDR2 SYDVKM. The CDR3 spells CASGRRGYTF. CDR3 sequence (DNA): TGTGCCAGCGGACGCCGCGGCTACACCTTC.

The genes are TRBV28 and TRBJ2-7; weak D call: TRBD1 (6 bases). Trimming shortened V by 2 bases and J by 7 bases, and 24 bases separated the two germline ends. The CDR3 loop spans 17 amino acids. In germline, CDR1 is MDHEN, CDR2 SYDVKM. CDR3 amino acids: CASSLPTPGHETGEQYF. CDR3 in DNA: TGTGCCAGCAGTTTACCCACTCCGGGACACGAAACAGGGGAGCAGTACTTC.

The chain couples TRBV28 to TRBJ2-7; 7 nucleotides match TRBD1. The junction had 6 bases not matched to a gene; V was cut back by 1 base and J by 3 bases. Per germline, CDR1 MDHEN and CDR2 SYDVKM. The CDR3 extends over 15 amino acids. The CDR3 loop is CASSLSDRVLYEQYF. Written as DNA, the CDR3 is TGTGCCAGCAGTTTATCCGACAGGGTCCTCTACGAGCAGTACTTC.

In its sample, this clone was seen a few times. The rearrangement links TRBV11-2 to TRBJ2-7; D gene ambiguous. Germline V gene data show CDR1 as SGHAT and CDR2 as FQNNGV. Trimming removed 1 base at V and 7 bases at J, with 11 bases between. The CDR3 consists of 13 residues. The DNA for the CDR3 is TGTGCCAGCAGCTTAGCGTTAGCAGATGAGCAGTACTTC. Translation gives CASSLALADEQYF. The full variable domain, with the rest looked up from reference TRBV11-2 and TRBJ2-7, is EAGVAQSPRYKIIEKRQSVAFWCNPISGHATLYWYQQILGQGPKLLIQFQNNGVVDDSQLPKDRFSAERLKGVDSTLKIQPAKLEDSAVYLCASSLALADEQYFGPGTRLTVT.

This clone occurred once. The chain couples TRBV28 to TRBJ1-4; possible D gene TRBD1, 5 bases. Germline V gene data show CDR1 as MDHEN and CDR2 as SYDVKM. Trimming removed 8 bases from V and 8 bases from J, with 18 bases in between. The CDR3 sequence is 14 residues long. CDR3 coding DNA: TGTGCCAGCGGGACTCCTATCCAAAGGGAAAAACTGTTTTTT. It codes for CASGTPIQREKLFF.

This chain connects TRBV6-1 to TRBJ2-1; D might be TRBD2 (6 bases). The CDR3 has 11 amino acids. Germline CDR1 and CDR2: MNHNS and SASEGT. Trimming left V 8 bases short and J 6 bases short, with 8 bases between. The DNA for the CDR3 is TGTGCCAGCCCCGGGGGCAATGAGCAGTTCTTC. Translated: CASPGGNEQFF.

This chain connects TRBV28 to TRBJ2-5; D might be TRBD1 (7 bases). Germline V gene sequence: CDR1 MDHEN, CDR2 SYDVKM. The length of the CDR3 is 15 residues. V was trimmed by 2 bases and J by 7 bases, leaving 17 bases between them. The CDR3 region has the DNA TGTGCCAGCAGTTTACTTCCCCTGCAGGGGGGGACCCAGTACTTC. The encoded protein is CASSLLPLQGGTQYF.